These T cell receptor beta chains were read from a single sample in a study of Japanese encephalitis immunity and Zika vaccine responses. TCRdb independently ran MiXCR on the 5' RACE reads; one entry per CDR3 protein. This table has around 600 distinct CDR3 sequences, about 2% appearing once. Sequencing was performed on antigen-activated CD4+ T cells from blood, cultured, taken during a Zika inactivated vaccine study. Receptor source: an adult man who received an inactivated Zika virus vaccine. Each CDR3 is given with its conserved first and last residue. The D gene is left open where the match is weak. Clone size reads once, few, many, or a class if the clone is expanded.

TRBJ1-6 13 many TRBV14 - TGTGCCAGCAGCGTGGGGGGGAATTCACCCCTCCACTTT CASSVGGNSPLHF
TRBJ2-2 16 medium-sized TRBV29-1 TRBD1 TGCAGCGTTGCAGGGGACAGGGTTTTTGGGACCGGGGAGCTGTTTTTT CSVAGDRVFGTGELFF
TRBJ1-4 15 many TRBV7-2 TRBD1 TGTGCCAGCAGCTTATTGACAGGGGGTGGGGAAAAACTGTTTTTT CASSLLTGGGEKLFF
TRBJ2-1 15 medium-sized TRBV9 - TGTGCCAGCAGCGTCGGGGACAAGACCTACAATGAGCAGTTCTTC CASSVGDKTYNEQFF
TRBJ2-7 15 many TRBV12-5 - TGTGCTAGTGGTTTGGGACAGAGCCTCTGGGACGAGCAGTACTTC CASGLGQSLWDEQYF
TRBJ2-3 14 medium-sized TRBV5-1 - TGCGCCAGCAGCCTCCCGTCGGCGCAAGATACGCAGTATTTT CASSLPSAQDTQYF
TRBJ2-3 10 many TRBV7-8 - TGTGCCAGCAGCTTGAGGACGCAGTATTTT CASSLRTQYF
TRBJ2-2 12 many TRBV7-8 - TGTGCCAGCAGCGCTGCAGGGGGGGAGCTGTTTTTT CASSAAGGELFF
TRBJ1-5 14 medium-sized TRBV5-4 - TGTGCCAGCAGCTCTCAGGGGAGCAATCAGCCCCAGCATTTT CASSSQGSNQPQHF
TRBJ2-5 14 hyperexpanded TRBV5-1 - TGCGCCAGCAGCTTGGCCGGGGAAGGGAAGACCCAGTACTTC CASSLAGEGKTQYF
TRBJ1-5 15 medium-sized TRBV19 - TGTGCCAGTAAGGAGGGGGGTTATGGCAATCAGCCCCAGCATTTT CASKEGGYGNQPQHF
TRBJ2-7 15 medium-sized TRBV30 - TGTGCCTGGAGTGTTTTAGGCCCGATGGCCTCCGAGCAGTACTTC CAWSVLGPMASEQYF
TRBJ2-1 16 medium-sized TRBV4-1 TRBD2 TGCGCCAGCAGCCAGTCAATAGCGGGGGGCTACAATGAGCAGTTCTTC CASSQSIAGGYNEQFF
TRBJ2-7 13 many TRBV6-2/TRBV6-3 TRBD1 TGTGCCAGCAGAACAGGGGGCTACTACGAGCAGTACTTC CASRTGGYYEQYF
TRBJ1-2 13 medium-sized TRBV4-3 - TGCGCCAGCAGCCAGTCGGGCGTATATGGCTACACCTTC CASSQSGVYGYTF
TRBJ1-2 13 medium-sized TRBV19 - TGTGCCAGTAGTAATGGCTGGGACTATGGCTACACCTTC CASSNGWDYGYTF
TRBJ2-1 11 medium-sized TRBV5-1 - TGCGCCAGCAGCGCCGGGAATGAGCAGTTCTTC CASSAGNEQFF
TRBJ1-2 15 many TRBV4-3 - TGCGCCAGCAGCCAACCCGGGACGGAACTCTATGGCTACACCTTC CASSQPGTELYGYTF
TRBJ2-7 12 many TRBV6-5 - TGTGCCAGCAGTTACTCGATCCGCGAGCAGTACTTC CASSYSIREQYF
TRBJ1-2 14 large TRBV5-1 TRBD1 TGCGCCAGCAGCTCAACCGGGACAGGGGGAGGCTACACCTTC CASSSTGTGGGYTF
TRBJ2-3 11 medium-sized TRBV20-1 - TGCAGTGCTATGGGGGAAGATACGCAGTATTTT CSAMGEDTQYF
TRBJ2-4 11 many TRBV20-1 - TGCAGTGCCTATTGGAGGGACATTCAGTACTTC CSAYWRDIQYF
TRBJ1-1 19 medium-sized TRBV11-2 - TGTGCCAGCAGCTACCGAACTACAGCAGTCGGCAGGATGAACACTGAAGCTTTCTTT CASSYRTTAVGRMNTEAFF
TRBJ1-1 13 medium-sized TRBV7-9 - TGTGCCAGCAGCTTTCAGACGAACACTGAAGCTTTCTTT CASSFQTNTEAFF
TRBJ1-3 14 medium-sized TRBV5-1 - TGCGCCAGCAGCCCCAGGGATTCTGGAAACACCATATATTTT CASSPRDSGNTIYF